This T cell receptor beta chain was obtained from a study of T-cell reconstitution after alpha-beta-depleted transplantation in children. Study outcomes and limitations: The origin of alpha-beta T cells about two months after transplant was reportedly several hundred expanded graft clones. Diversity and T-cell counts at one year after transplant derived mostly from new T cells. Elevated TCRbeta diversity at day 60 was traced, in some patients, to surviving recipient T cells and thymic progenitors.

Library preparation (for TCRbeta) was performed with unique molecular identifiers. TCRdb re-analysed the PCR reads in MiXCR, keeping a single row per CDR3 protein. This table has 900,000 or so distinct CDR3 sequences, 15% to 20% appearing once. CDR3 length: 15 residues. CDR1 is MNHEY, CDR2 SMNVEV, per germline (reference sequence). V was pared by 0 bases and J by 1 base, with 6 bases between. Note on this clonotype: Its antigen is still unknown.

The source is a male patient younger than 18 who had a stem cell transplant for acute lymphoblastic leukemia, so the T cells may come from the graft donor. V is TRBV27 and J is TRBJ2-2; D call uncertain. The source was PBMCs, mostly from graft donor cells, collected 360 days after TCRalphabeta/CD19-depleted stem cell transplant. The CDR3: CASSLSALNTGELFF. The CDR3 DNA sequence: TGTGCCAGCAGTTTATCAGCGCTGAACACCGGGGAGCTGTTTTTT.